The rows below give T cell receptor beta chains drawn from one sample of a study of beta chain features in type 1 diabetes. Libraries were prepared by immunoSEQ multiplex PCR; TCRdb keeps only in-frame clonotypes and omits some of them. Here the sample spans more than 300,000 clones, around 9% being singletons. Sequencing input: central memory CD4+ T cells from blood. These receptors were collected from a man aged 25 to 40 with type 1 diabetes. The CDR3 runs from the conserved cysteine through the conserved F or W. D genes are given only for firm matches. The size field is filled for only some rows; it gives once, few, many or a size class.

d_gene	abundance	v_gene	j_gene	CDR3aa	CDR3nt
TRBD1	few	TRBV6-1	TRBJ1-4	CASNDREREKLFF	TGTGCCAGCAACGACAGGGAAAGAGAAAAACTGTTTTTT
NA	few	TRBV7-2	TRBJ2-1	CASSLGSPGSSYNEQFF	TGTGCCAGCAGCTTAGGGAGTCCAGGGAGCTCCTACAATGAGCAGTTCTTC
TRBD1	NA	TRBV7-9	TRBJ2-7	CASGNRGTGSYEQYF	TGTGCCAGCGGGAACCGCGGGACAGGTTCCTACGAGCAGTACTTC
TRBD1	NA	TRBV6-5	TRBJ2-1	CASSYPPGQGNQFF	TGTGCCAGCAGTTACCCCCCGGGACAGGGAAATCAGTTCTTC
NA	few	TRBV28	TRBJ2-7	CASSFDSLSSYEQYF	TGTGCCAGCAGTTTCGACAGCCTCAGCTCCTACGAGCAGTACTTC
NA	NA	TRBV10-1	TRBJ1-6	CASSTGSEASPLHF	TGCGCCAGCAGTACCGGGTCGGAGGCTTCACCCCTCCACTTT
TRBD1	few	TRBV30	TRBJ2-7	CAWNRGQDSYEQYF	TGTGCCTGGAATAGGGGACAGGACTCCTACGAGCAGTACTTC
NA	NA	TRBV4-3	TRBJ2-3	CASSQAASAGSTDTQYF	TGCGCCAGCAGCCAGGCCGCGTCGGCAGGTAGCACAGATACGCAGTATTTT
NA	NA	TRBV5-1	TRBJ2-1	CASTPSVLLGGEQFF	TGCGCCAGCACCCCTAGCGTCCTCCTCGGGGGTGAGCAGTTCTTC
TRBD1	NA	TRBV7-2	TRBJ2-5	CASSLVPGGAVNQETQYF	TGTGCCAGCAGCTTAGTTCCAGGGGGCGCGGTAAACCAAGAGACCCAGTACTTC
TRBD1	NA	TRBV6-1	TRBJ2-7	CASSEFPGPRQGSSYEQYF	TGTGCCAGCAGTGAATTCCCAGGGCCCAGACAGGGTAGCTCCTACGAGCAGTACTTC
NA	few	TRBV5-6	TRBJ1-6	CASSSTESSPLHF	TGTGCCAGCAGCTCGACAGAGAGTTCACCCCTCCACTTT
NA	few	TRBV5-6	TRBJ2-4	CASSPDPQKNIQYF	TGTGCCAGCAGCCCCGACCCCCAAAAAAACATTCAGTACTTC
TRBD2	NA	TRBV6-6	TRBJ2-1	CASSLGLAGSNEQFF	TGTGCCAGCAGCTTGGGACTAGCGGGATCCAATGAGCAGTTCTTC
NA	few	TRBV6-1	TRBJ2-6	CASSADSLASGANVLTF	TGTGCCAGCAGTGCGGACAGTCTAGCCTCTGGGGCCAACGTCCTGACTTTC
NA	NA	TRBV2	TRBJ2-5	CASSDLDRATQYF	TGTGCCAGCAGTGACCTGGACAGAGCGACCCAGTACTTC
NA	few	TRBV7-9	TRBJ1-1	CASSSQKNAEAFF	TGTGCCAGCAGCTCTCAGAAGAACGCTGAAGCTTTCTTT
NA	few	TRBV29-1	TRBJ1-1	CSVGGGAAEAFF	TGCAGCGTTGGAGGGGGGGCGGCTGAAGCTTTCTTT
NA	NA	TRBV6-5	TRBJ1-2	CASTTGSYGYTF	TGTGCCAGCACGACCGGGAGCTATGGCTACACCTTC
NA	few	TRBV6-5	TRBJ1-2	CASSSNPEESSGGYTF	TGTGCCAGCAGTTCCAACCCCGAGGAGTCTAGCGGCGGCTACACCTTC
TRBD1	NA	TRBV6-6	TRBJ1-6	CASSYSAQGNSPLHF	TGTGCCAGCAGTTACTCGGCACAGGGGAATTCACCCCTCCACTTT
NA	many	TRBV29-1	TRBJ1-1	CSVAGGIDTEAFF	TGCAGCGTTGCGGGAGGGATTGACACTGAAGCTTTCTTT
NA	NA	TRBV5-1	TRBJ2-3	CASSEYQGTDTQYF	TGCGCCAGCAGCGAGTACCAGGGAACAGATACGCAGTATTTT
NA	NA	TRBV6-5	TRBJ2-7	CASRSQYEQYF	TGTGCCAGCAGATCCCAATACGAGCAGTACTTC
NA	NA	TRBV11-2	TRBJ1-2	CASSLGGDYGYTF	TGTGCCAGCAGCTTAGGGGGAGACTATGGCTACACCTTC
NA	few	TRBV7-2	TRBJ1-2	CASSPPNYGYTF	TGTGCCAGCAGCCCACCTAACTATGGCTACACCTTC
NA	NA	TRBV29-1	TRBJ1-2	CSAGGGPPNYGYTF	TGCAGCGCCGGGGGTGGACCCCCGAACTATGGCTACACCTTC
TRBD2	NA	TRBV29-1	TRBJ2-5	CSVVSGGVGETQYF	TGCAGCGTTGTTAGCGGGGGGGTAGGAGAGACCCAGTACTTC
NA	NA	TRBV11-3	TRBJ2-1	CASSAVNEQFF	TGTGCCAGCAGCGCGGTAAATGAGCAGTTCTTC
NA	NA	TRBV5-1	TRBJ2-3	CASSLRVSTDTQYF	TGCGCCAGCAGCTTGCGGGTTAGCACAGATACGCAGTATTTT
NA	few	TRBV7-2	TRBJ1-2	CASSLGANYGYTF	TGTGCCAGCAGCTTAGGGGCTAACTATGGCTACACCTTC
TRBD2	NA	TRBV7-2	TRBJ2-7	CASRTSGGPYEQYF	TGTGCCAGCAGAACTAGCGGGGGGCCCTACGAGCAGTACTTC
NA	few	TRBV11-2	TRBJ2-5	CASSPGTETQYF	TGTGCCAGCAGCCCAGGTACAGAGACCCAGTACTTC
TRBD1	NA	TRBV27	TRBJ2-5	CASRSLGGTGEETQYF	TGTGCCAGCAGATCCCTCGGGGGGACAGGGGAAGAGACCCAGTACTTC
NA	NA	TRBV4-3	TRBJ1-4	CASSQHRVGEKLFF	TGCGCCAGCAGCCAGCACAGGGTCGGAGAAAAACTGTTTTTT
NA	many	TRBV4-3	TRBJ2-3	CASSQYQDGTDTQYF	TGCGCCAGCAGCCAATATCAGGACGGCACAGATACGCAGTATTTT
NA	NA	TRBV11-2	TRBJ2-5	CASSLFTGTGKTQYF	TGTGCCAGCAGCTTATTCACAGGGACTGGAAAGACCCAGTACTTC
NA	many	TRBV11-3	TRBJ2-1	CASSLPGVHEQFF	TGTGCCAGCAGCTTGCCCGGGGTCCATGAGCAGTTCTTC
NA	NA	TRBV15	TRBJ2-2	CATSRDGVRGELFF	TGTGCCACCAGCAGGGACGGTGTGAGAGGGGAGCTGTTTTTT
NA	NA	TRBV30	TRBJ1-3	CAWSRGQLSSGNTIYF	TGTGCCTGGAGCAGAGGACAGCTCTCCTCTGGAAACACCATATATTTT
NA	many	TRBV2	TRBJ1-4	CATKGQGAVSEKLFF	TGTGCCACCAAGGGCCAGGGAGCCGTTTCGGAAAAACTGTTTTTT
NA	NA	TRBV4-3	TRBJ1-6	CASSQGEGYNSPLHF	TGCGCCAGCAGCCAAGGGGAGGGCTATAATTCACCCCTCCACTTT
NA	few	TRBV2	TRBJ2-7	CASTSGLATNEQYF	TGTGCCAGCACCTCAGGGCTGGCCACAAACGAGCAGTACTTC
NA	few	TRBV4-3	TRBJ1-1	CASSPHHGGGREAFF	TGCGCCAGCAGCCCGCACCATGGAGGGGGTCGAGAAGCTTTCTTT
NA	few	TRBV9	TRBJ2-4	CASSRDLNIQYF	TGTGCCAGCAGCCGGGACCTGAACATTCAGTACTTC
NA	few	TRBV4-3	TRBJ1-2	CASSHETGPSNYGYTF	TGCGCCAGCAGCCACGAAACAGGACCCTCTAACTATGGCTACACCTTC
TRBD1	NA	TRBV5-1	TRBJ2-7	CASSLDTGAAGGQYF	TGCGCCAGCAGCTTGGATACAGGGGCCGCCGGCGGGCAGTACTTC
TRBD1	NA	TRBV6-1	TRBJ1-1	CASSTAGQRNTEAFF	TGTGCCAGCAGTACAGCGGGACAGCGGAACACTGAAGCTTTCTTT
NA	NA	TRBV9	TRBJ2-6	CASSVALPGANVLTF	TGTGCCAGCAGCGTAGCTCTTCCTGGGGCCAACGTCCTGACTTTC
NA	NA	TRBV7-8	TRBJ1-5	CASSPMNMAYNQPQHF	TGTGCCAGCAGCCCTATGAACATGGCTTACAATCAGCCCCAGCATTTT
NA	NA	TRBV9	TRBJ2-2	CASSVAGNTGELFF	TGTGCCAGCAGCGTAGCGGGAAACACCGGGGAGCTGTTTTTT